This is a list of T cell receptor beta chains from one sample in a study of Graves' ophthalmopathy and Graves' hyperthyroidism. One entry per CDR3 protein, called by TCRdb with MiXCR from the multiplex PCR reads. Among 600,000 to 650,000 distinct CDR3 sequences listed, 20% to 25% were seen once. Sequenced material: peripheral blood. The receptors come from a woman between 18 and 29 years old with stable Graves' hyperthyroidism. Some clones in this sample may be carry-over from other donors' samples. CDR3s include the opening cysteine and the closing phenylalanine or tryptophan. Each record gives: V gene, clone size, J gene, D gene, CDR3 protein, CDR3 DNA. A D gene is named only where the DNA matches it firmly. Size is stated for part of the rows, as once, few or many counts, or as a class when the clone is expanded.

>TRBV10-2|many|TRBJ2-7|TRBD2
CASRLAGGPDKQYF
TGCGCCAGCAGACTAGCGGGAGGGCCGGATAAGCAGTACTTC
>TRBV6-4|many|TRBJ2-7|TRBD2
CASSSGLAGARPIYEQYF
TGTGCCAGCAGTAGTGGACTAGCGGGAGCCCGCCCGATTTACGAGCAGTACTTC
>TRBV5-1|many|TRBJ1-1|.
CASSGGGRGTEAFF
TGCGCCAGCTCCGGGGGGGGCAGGGGCACTGAAGCTTTCTTT
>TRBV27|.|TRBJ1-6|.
CASSFVVDSPLHF
TGTGCCAGCAGTTTCGTAGTGGATTCACCCCTCCACTTT
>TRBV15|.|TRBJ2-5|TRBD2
CATSRDRLAGKETQYF
TGTGCCACCAGCAGAGATCGACTAGCGGGGAAAGAGACCCAGTACTTC
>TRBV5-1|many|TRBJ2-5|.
CASSQQTGAKETQYF
TGCGCCAGCAGCCAACAGACAGGAGCTAAAGAGACCCAGTACTTC
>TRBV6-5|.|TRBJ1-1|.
CASSYSWSHTEAFF
TGTGCCAGCAGTTACTCGTGGAGCCACACTGAAGCTTTCTTT
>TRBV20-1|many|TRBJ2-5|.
CSASAGVAETQYF
TGCAGTGCTAGTGCAGGGGTGGCAGAGACCCAGTACTTC
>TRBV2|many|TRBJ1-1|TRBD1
CASSTGGRNTEAFF
TGTGCCAGCTCAACAGGGGGAAGAAATACTGAAGCTTTCTTT
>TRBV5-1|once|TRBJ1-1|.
CASSPQGGDTEAFF
TGCGCCAGCAGCCCACAGGGAGGGGACACTGAAGCTTTCTTT
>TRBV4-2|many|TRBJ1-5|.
CASSLEQQHSNQPQHF
TGTGCCAGCAGCCTAGAACAGCAGCATAGCAATCAGCCCCAGCATTTT
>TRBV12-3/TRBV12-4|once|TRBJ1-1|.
CASSLGTQTEAFF
TGTGCCAGCAGTTTAGGGACACAAACTGAAGCTTTCTTT